This T cell receptor (beta chain) was sequenced during a study of technical replicates of blood from a few donors. Method: immunoSEQ multiplex PCR; TCRdb's copy keeps in-frame clones and lacks some. This repertoire shows around 85,000 clones, about 94% found once; its top ten account for around 0.25%. Germline CDR1 is SGHDN and CDR2 is FVKESK. The CDR3 sequence is 13 residues long. The V end was cut by 2 bases, the J end by 9 bases, with 10 bases between. The gene calls are TRBV14 and TRBJ2-2; no definite D call. This clonotype was obtained from a human donor in good health. The sequenced material came from T cells isolated from PBMCs. Here the CDR3 reads CASSQQFLRELFF. In nucleotides, the CDR3 is TGTGCCAGCAGCCAACAGTTTTTGAGGGAGCTGTTTTTT. Together with reference TRBV14 and TRBJ2-2, the CDR3 gives the full variable domain: EAGVTQFPSHSVIEKGQTVTLRCDPISGHDNLYWYRRVMGKEIKFLLHFVKESKQDESGMPNNRFLAERTGGTYSTLKVQPAELEDSGVYFCASSQQFLRELFFGEGSRLTVL.